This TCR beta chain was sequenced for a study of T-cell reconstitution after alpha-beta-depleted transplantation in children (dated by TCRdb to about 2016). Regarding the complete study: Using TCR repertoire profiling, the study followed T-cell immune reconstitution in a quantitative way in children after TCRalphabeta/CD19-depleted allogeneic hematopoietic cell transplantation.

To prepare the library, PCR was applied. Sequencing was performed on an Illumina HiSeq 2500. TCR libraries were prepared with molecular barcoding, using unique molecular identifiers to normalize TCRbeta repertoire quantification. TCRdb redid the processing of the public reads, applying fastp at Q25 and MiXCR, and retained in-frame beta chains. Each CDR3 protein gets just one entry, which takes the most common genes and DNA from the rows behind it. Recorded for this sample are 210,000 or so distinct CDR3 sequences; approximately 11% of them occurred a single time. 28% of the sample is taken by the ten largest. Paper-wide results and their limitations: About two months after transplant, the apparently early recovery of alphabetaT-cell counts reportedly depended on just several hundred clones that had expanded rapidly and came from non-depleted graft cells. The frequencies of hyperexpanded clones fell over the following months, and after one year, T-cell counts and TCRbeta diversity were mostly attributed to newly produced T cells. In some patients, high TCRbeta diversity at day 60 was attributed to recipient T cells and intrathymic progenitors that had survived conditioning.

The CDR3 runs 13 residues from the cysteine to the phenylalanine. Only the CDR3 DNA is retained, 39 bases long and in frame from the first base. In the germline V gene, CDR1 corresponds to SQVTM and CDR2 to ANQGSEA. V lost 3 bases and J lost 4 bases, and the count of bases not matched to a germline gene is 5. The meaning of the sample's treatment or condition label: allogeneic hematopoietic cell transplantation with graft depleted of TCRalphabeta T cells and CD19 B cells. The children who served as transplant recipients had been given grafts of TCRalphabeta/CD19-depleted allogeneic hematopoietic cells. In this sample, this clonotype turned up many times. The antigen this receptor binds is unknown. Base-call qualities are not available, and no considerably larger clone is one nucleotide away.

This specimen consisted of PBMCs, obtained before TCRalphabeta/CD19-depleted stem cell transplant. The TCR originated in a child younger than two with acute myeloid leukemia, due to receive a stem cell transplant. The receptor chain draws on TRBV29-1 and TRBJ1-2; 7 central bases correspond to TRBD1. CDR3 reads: CSVDPGTVYGYTF. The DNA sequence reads TGCAGCGTTGACCCAGGGACAGTCTATGGCTACACCTTC.